A selection of T cell receptor beta chains follows, all from one sample in a study of T cells after posttransplantation cyclophosphamide. Using immunoSEQ multiplex PCR, the repertoire was profiled, and TCRdb retains in-frame clones only, with some absent. Here the sample spans some 5,400 clones, approximately 94% being singletons. Sequencing was performed on CD4+ T cells sorted from bone marrow. The receptors were sampled from a woman aged 55-70 years in good health, CMV-negative, and a related stem cell transplant donor. Each CDR3 is given with its conserved first and last residue. Each record gives: D gene, clone size, J gene, V gene, CDR3 protein, CDR3 DNA. The D gene is left open where the match is weak. Some rows mark clone size as missing; the rest say once, few, many or name a class of expanded clone.

d_gene: TRBD2
abundance: .
j_gene: TRBJ2-1
v_gene: TRBV5-1
CDR3aa: CASTGTRDYNEQFF
CDR3nt: TGCGCCAGCACCGGGACTAGAGACTACAATGAGCAGTTCTTC

d_gene: .
abundance: .
j_gene: TRBJ2-1
v_gene: TRBV11-2
CDR3aa: CASSLMLAHEQFF
CDR3nt: TGTGCCAGCAGCTTAATGCTGGCCCACGAGCAGTTCTTC

d_gene: TRBD2
abundance: .
j_gene: TRBJ2-3
v_gene: TRBV11-2
CDR3aa: CASSLDLRGADTQYF
CDR3nt: TGTGCCAGCAGCTTAGATTTGCGGGGGGCAGATACGCAGTATTTT

d_gene: .
abundance: .
j_gene: TRBJ1-3
v_gene: TRBV7-8
CDR3aa: CASSSPGQISGNTIYF
CDR3nt: TGTGCCAGCAGCTCCCCGGGACAAATCTCTGGAAACACCATATATTTT

d_gene: .
abundance: .
j_gene: TRBJ2-1
v_gene: TRBV5-4
CDR3aa: CASSLAPSWEQFF
CDR3nt: TGTGCCAGCAGCTTGGCCCCTAGCTGGGAGCAGTTCTTC

d_gene: TRBD2
abundance: .
j_gene: TRBJ2-7
v_gene: TRBV4-1
CDR3aa: CASSHSAGVTSYEQYF
CDR3nt: TGCGCCAGCAGCCACTCCGCGGGGGTGACATCGTACGAGCAGTACTTC

d_gene: .
abundance: .
j_gene: TRBJ1-4
v_gene: TRBV5-1
CDR3aa: CASSHTGIEKLFF
CDR3nt: TGCGCCAGCAGTCATACAGGGATTGAAAAACTGTTTTTT

d_gene: TRBD1
abundance: .
j_gene: TRBJ1-1
v_gene: TRBV5-5
CDR3aa: CASSTRDRGMNTEAFF
CDR3nt: TGTGCCAGCAGCACCCGGGACAGGGGGATGAACACTGAAGCTTTCTTT

d_gene: .
abundance: .
j_gene: TRBJ2-1
v_gene: TRBV9
CDR3aa: CASSVHRVSSYNEQFF
CDR3nt: TGTGCCAGCAGCGTACACAGGGTGAGCTCCTACAATGAGCAGTTCTTC

d_gene: .
abundance: .
j_gene: TRBJ1-4
v_gene: TRBV11-2
CDR3aa: CASSLGAGYNEKLFF
CDR3nt: TGTGCCAGCAGCTTGGGGGCAGGGTATAATGAAAAACTGTTTTTT

d_gene: .
abundance: .
j_gene: TRBJ1-2
v_gene: TRBV7-9
CDR3aa: CASSLRQGSNGYTF
CDR3nt: TGTGCCAGCAGCTTACGCCAGGGGAGTAATGGCTACACCTTC

d_gene: .
abundance: once
j_gene: TRBJ2-7
v_gene: TRBV5-1
CDR3aa: CASSLEGGRSYEQYF
CDR3nt: TGCGCCAGCAGCTTGGAGGGGGGGAGAAGCTACGAGCAGTACTTC

d_gene: .
abundance: .
j_gene: TRBJ1-3
v_gene: TRBV4-2
CDR3aa: CASSQVQPGFVSGNTIYF
CDR3nt: TGTGCCAGCAGCCAAGTCCAACCCGGGTTTGTCTCTGGAAACACCATATATTTT

d_gene: TRBD2
abundance: .
j_gene: TRBJ2-5
v_gene: TRBV7-9
CDR3aa: CASSPGLAEQETQYF
CDR3nt: TGTGCCAGCAGCCCTGGACTAGCGGAACAAGAGACCCAGTACTTC

d_gene: .
abundance: .
j_gene: TRBJ1-4
v_gene: TRBV6-5
CDR3aa: CASRGVKGERLFF
CDR3nt: TGTGCCAGCAGAGGGGTGAAAGGGGAAAGACTGTTTTTT

d_gene: .
abundance: once
j_gene: TRBJ1-2
v_gene: TRBV10-3
CDR3aa: CAIRQGLYGYTF
CDR3nt: TGTGCCATCAGGCAGGGCCTCTATGGCTACACCTTC

d_gene: .
abundance: .
j_gene: TRBJ1-2
v_gene: TRBV6-1
CDR3aa: CASLQGRTNYGYTF
CDR3nt: TGTGCCAGCCTCCAAGGACGGACAAACTATGGCTACACCTTC

d_gene: .
abundance: .
j_gene: TRBJ2-4
v_gene: TRBV28
CDR3aa: CASSPQGTVKNIQYF
CDR3nt: TGTGCCAGCAGTCCTCAGGGGACGGTCAAAAACATTCAGTACTTC

d_gene: TRBD1
abundance: .
j_gene: TRBJ2-1
v_gene: TRBV6-1
CDR3aa: CASSELVGQGWNNEQFF
CDR3nt: TGTGCCAGCAGTGAACTCGTGGGACAGGGGTGGAACAATGAGCAGTTCTTC

d_gene: .
abundance: .
j_gene: TRBJ1-2
v_gene: TRBV18
CDR3aa: CASSPSRGMYGYTF
CDR3nt: TGTGCCAGCTCACCATCCCGGGGGATGTACGGCTACACCTTC

d_gene: .
abundance: .
j_gene: TRBJ1-1
v_gene: TRBV18
CDR3aa: CASSLHKGGAKNTEAFF
CDR3nt: TGTGCCAGCTCACTCCACAAGGGGGGGGCGAAGAACACTGAAGCTTTCTTT

d_gene: TRBD1
abundance: .
j_gene: TRBJ1-5
v_gene: TRBV6-5
CDR3aa: CASRTGRGQPQHF
CDR3nt: TGTGCCAGCAGGACAGGGCGCGGACAGCCCCAGCATTTT

d_gene: .
abundance: .
j_gene: TRBJ2-2
v_gene: TRBV11-2
CDR3aa: CASMGGNTGELFF
CDR3nt: TGTGCCAGCATGGGGGGAAACACCGGGGAGCTGTTTTTT

d_gene: TRBD1
abundance: once
j_gene: TRBJ2-4
v_gene: TRBV9
CDR3aa: CASSPPGQGNIQYF
CDR3nt: TGTGCCAGCAGCCCGCCGGGACAGGGGAACATTCAGTACTTC

d_gene: TRBD2
abundance: .
j_gene: TRBJ2-1
v_gene: TRBV7-9
CDR3aa: CASSLASRGGSYNEQFF
CDR3nt: TGTGCCAGCAGCTTAGCGTCGCGGGGGGGCTCTTACAATGAGCAGTTCTTC

d_gene: .
abundance: .
j_gene: TRBJ2-1
v_gene: TRBV27
CDR3aa: CASSLLVGARNEQFF
CDR3nt: TGTGCCAGCAGTTTATTAGTGGGAGCGAGGAATGAGCAGTTCTTC

d_gene: .
abundance: .
j_gene: TRBJ1-4
v_gene: TRBV6-5
CDR3aa: CASSYSIGVGEKLFF
CDR3nt: TGTGCCAGCAGTTACTCGATCGGGGTAGGGGAAAAACTGTTTTTT

d_gene: .
abundance: .
j_gene: TRBJ2-2
v_gene: TRBV4-2
CDR3aa: CASSQHRDRVPSGNTGELFF
CDR3nt: TGTGCCAGCAGCCAGCACCGGGACAGGGTGCCTAGCGGGAATACCGGGGAGCTGTTTTTT

d_gene: .
abundance: .
j_gene: TRBJ1-6
v_gene: TRBV4-3
CDR3aa: CASSQDRGDSPLHF
CDR3nt: TGCGCCAGCAGCCAAGATCGGGGGGATTCACCCCTCCACTTT

d_gene: TRBD1
abundance: once
j_gene: TRBJ1-2
v_gene: TRBV29-1
CDR3aa: CSVDSTGGGGYTF
CDR3nt: TGCAGCGTTGACTCCACAGGGGGCGGTGGCTACACCTTC

d_gene: .
abundance: .
j_gene: TRBJ1-1
v_gene: TRBV2
CDR3aa: CASRAGMSTEAFF
CDR3nt: TGTGCCAGCAGGGCAGGGATGAGCACTGAAGCTTTCTTT

d_gene: .
abundance: .
j_gene: TRBJ2-7
v_gene: TRBV7-8
CDR3aa: CASSAGPSYEQYF
CDR3nt: TGTGCCAGCAGCGCGGGACCGTCCTACGAGCAGTACTTC

d_gene: .
abundance: .
j_gene: TRBJ2-7
v_gene: TRBV4-3
CDR3aa: CASSQEAGSAFEQYF
CDR3nt: TGCGCCAGCAGCCAAGAAGCCGGGAGCGCGTTCGAGCAGTACTTC

d_gene: .
abundance: .
j_gene: TRBJ1-2
v_gene: TRBV10-2
CDR3aa: CASSPLGGDGYTF
CDR3nt: TGCGCCAGCAGTCCCCTCGGGGGGGATGGCTACACCTTC

d_gene: .
abundance: .
j_gene: TRBJ2-1
v_gene: TRBV5-1
CDR3aa: CASSGGGGSSYNEQFF
CDR3nt: TGCGCCAGCAGTGGTGGAGGGGGCTCTTCCTACAATGAGCAGTTCTTC

d_gene: .
abundance: once
j_gene: TRBJ1-6
v_gene: TRBV6-5
CDR3aa: CASTPGVPNSPLHF
CDR3nt: TGTGCCAGCACCCCGGGAGTTCCAAATTCCCCCCTCCACTTT

d_gene: .
abundance: once
j_gene: TRBJ1-4
v_gene: TRBV28
CDR3aa: CASSFPPPGEKLFF
CDR3nt: TGTGCCAGCAGTTTTCCCCCTCCCGGGGAAAAACTGTTTTTT

d_gene: .
abundance: .
j_gene: TRBJ2-4
v_gene: TRBV5-5
CDR3aa: CASSSDGVAKNIQYF
CDR3nt: TGTGCCAGCAGCTCAGATGGAGTAGCCAAAAACATTCAGTACTTC